This T cell receptor (beta chain) was documented in a study of T cell responses to AZD1222 COVID-19 vaccine. General study points: Without day 14 samples, only post-peak T cell repertoires were studied. Epitopes outside B.1.351 and B.1.1.7 mutated regions reportedly drew nearly half of spike TCRs. A mostly white British donor set with more females was recruited, and clonal diversity was possibly underestimated.

Points on this clone: Its antigen is still unknown.

The CDR3 totals 13 residues. V was cut by 0 bases and J by 4 bases, with 5 bases left in between. Germline assignment: CDR1 SGHRS and CDR2 YFSETQ. Data came from immunoSEQ multiplex PCR; TCRdb stores just in-frame clones and leaves some out. The sample lists fewer than 200,000 clones, 92% occurring once. The specimen was peripheral blood, collected on day 0 of AZD1222 vaccination. The TCR originated in an adult in good health. J is TRBJ1-5 and V is TRBV5-1; D remains unclear. In nucleotides, the CDR3 is TGCGCCAGCAGCTTGGCTGCAAATCAGCCCCAGCATTTT. Protein: CASSLAANQPQHF.